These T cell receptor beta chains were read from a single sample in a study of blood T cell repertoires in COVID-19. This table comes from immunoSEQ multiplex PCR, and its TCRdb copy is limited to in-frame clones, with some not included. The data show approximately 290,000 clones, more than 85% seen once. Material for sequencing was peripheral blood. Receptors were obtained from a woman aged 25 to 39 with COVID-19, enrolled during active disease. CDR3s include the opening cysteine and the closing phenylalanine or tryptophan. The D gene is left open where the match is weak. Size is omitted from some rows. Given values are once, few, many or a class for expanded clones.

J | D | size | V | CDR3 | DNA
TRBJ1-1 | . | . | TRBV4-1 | CASSQEAVNILPTPSAEAFF | TGCGCCAGCAGCCAAGAGGCCGTGAACATTTTACCCACCCCATCCGCTGAAGCTTTCTTT
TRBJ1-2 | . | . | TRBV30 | CAWSATNYGYTF | TGTGCCTGGAGCGCAACAAACTATGGCTACACCTTC
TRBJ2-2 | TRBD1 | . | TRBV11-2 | CASSPPGGTGTGELFF | TGTGCCAGCAGTCCTCCAGGGGGGACAGGGACCGGGGAGCTGTTTTTT
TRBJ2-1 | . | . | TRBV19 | CASSGPYNEQFF | TGTGCCAGTTCAGGGCCCTACAATGAGCAGTTCTTC
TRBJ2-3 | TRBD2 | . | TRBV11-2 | CASSLWTSGTPITDTQYF | TGTGCCAGCAGCTTATGGACTAGCGGGACTCCGATCACAGATACGCAGTATTTT
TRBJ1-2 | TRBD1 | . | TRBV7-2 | CASSWGTAYGYTF | TGTGCCAGCAGCTGGGGGACAGCCTATGGCTACACCTTC
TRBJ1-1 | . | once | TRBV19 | CASSISPAGNTEAFF | TGTGCCAGTAGTATCTCGCCGGCGGGGAACACTGAAGCTTTCTTT
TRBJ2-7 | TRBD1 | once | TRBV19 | CASSISPGTASYEQYF | TGTGCCAGTAGTATAAGTCCCGGGACAGCCTCCTACGAGCAGTACTTC
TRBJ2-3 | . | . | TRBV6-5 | CASSVLTDTQYF | TGTGCCAGCAGCGTACTCACAGATACGCAGTATTTT
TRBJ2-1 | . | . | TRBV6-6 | CASRRGGFYNEQFF | TGTGCCAGCAGACGCGGGGGCTTCTACAATGAGCAGTTCTTC
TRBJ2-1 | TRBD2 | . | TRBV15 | CATSSPLAGLYNEQFF | TGTGCCACCAGCAGTCCCCTAGCGGGCCTCTACAATGAGCAGTTCTTC
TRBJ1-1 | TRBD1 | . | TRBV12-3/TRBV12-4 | CASSYPQGKAFF | TGTGCCAGCAGTTACCCACAGGGGAAAGCTTTCTTT
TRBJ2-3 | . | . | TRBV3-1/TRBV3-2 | CAGSQDAGITDTQYF | TGTGCCGGCAGCCAAGATGCGGGAATTACAGATACGCAGTATTTT
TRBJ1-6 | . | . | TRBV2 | CASSEQVNSPLHF | TGTGCCAGCAGTGAACAGGTTAATTCACCCCTCCACTTT
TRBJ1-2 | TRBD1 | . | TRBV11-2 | CASSWDREGYTF | TGTGCCAGCAGCTGGGACAGGGAAGGCTACACCTTC
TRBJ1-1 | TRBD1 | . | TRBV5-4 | CASSLDRRRIEAFF | TGTGCCAGCAGTTTGGACAGGCGAAGGATTGAAGCTTTCTTT
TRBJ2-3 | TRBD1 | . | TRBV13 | CASSFLTGADTQYF | TGTGCCAGCAGCTTTCTCACAGGGGCAGATACGCAGTATTTT
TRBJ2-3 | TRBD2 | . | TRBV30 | CAWRTSGGTDTQYF | TGTGCCTGGAGGACTAGCGGAGGCACAGATACGCAGTATTTT
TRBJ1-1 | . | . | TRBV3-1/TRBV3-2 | CASSLAGGMNTEAFF | TGTGCCAGCAGCCTTGCTGGCGGGATGAACACTGAAGCTTTCTTT
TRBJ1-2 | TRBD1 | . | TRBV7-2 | CASSFDSGTANYGYTF | TGTGCCAGCAGCTTCGACTCCGGGACAGCTAACTATGGCTACACCTTC
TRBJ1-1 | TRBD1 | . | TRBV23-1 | CARQGQGAMNTEAFF | TGCGCCAGACAGGGACAGGGGGCCATGAACACTGAAGCTTTCTTT
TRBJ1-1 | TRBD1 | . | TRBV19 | CASSGTGGGMVAFF | TGTGCCAGTAGTGGGACAGGGGGCGGAATGGTTGCTTTCTTT
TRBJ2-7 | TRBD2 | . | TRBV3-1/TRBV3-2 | CASSQRYSTSGSLEQYF | TGTGCCAGCAGCCAAAGATATTCCACTAGCGGGAGTCTCGAGCAGTACTTC
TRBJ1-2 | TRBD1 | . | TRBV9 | CASSPGQGARGYTF | TGTGCCAGCAGCCCGGGACAGGGGGCGCGTGGCTACACCTTC
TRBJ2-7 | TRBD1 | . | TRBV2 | CASSSQGAVTYEQYF | TGTGCCAGCAGTTCACAGGGGGCGGTCACCTACGAGCAGTACTTC
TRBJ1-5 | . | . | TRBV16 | CASSSGGNQPQHF | TGTGCCAGCTCGTCAGGGGGCAATCAGCCCCAGCATTTT
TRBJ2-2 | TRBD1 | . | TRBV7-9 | CASSLRQGADTGELFF | TGTGCCAGCAGCTTAAGACAGGGGGCGGACACCGGGGAGCTGTTTTTT